The present TCR beta chain was sequenced within a study of blood T cell repertoires in COVID-19. About the research overall: Both acute and convalescent COVID-19 samples were obtained from the United States, Italy and Spain. PBMCs, B-cell-depleted T cells, or T cells provided the cDNA or gDNA that made up the material.

Ages ranged from roughly 18 to 100 years, with residence in 24 US areas. Looked up from germline, CDR1 is WSHSY and CDR2 is SAAADI. Trimming took 8 bases from V and 3 from J, leaving 16 bases between them. The CDR3 totals 14 residues. Sequencing was performed with immunoSEQ multiplex PCR; in TCRdb, only in-frame clones are kept and a portion is missing. The data contain around 250,000 clones, about 88% of them seen just once; the ten biggest clones take up 5% to 7.5%. Specimen: PBMCs or T cells enriched from blood (not recorded which). The rearrangement uses TRBV10-2 and TRBJ1-2, with D tentatively TRBD1 (6 bases). The receptor comes from a woman aged 50 to 65 who had been exposed to COVID-19. CDR3 nucleotide sequence: TGCGCCAGCGTGGGGGCGGGGGGGGACTATGGCTACACCTTC. Protein: CASVGAGGDYGYTF.